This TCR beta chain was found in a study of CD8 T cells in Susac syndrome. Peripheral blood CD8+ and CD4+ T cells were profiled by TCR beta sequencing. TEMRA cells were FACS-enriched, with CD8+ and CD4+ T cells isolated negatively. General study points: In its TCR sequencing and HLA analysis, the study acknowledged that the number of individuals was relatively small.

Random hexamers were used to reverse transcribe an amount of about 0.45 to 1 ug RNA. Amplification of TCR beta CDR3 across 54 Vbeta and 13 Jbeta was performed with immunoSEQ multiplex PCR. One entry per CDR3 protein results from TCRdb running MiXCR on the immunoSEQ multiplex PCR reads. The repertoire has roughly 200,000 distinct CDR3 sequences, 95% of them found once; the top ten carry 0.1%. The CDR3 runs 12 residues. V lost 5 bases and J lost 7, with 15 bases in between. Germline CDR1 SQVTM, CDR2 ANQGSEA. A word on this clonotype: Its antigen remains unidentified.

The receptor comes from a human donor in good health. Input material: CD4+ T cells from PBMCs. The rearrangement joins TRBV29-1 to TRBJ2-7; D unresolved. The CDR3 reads CSVKNSNREQYV. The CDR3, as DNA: TGCAGCGTTAAAAATTCTAACAGAGAGCAGTACGTC.